These 14 T cell receptor beta chains were all obtained from the same sample, sequenced in a study of cytomegalovirus exposure and HLA in healthy donors. This PCR relied on a set of 60 Vbeta primers and 13 Jbeta primers. Produced via immunoSEQ multiplex PCR; TCRdb's table is partial and in-frame only. The repertoire has more than 80,000 clones, roughly two thirds of them found once; the top ten carry roughly 3%. The sequenced sample consisted of PBMCs. The source is a female donor in good health and CMV-seronegative.

The J gene is TRBJ2-7, the V gene TRBV29-1, with a weak D call TRBD2 (5 bases). The CDR3 has 12 residues. V was pared by 7 bases and J by 5 bases, with 15 bases between. The germline V gene has CDR1 SQVTM and CDR2 ANQGSEA. CDR3 sequence: CSADSSGNEQYF. CDR3 DNA: TGCAGCGCAGATAGCAGCGGCAACGAGCAGTACTTC.

This chain links TRBV7-2 with TRBJ2-7; 13 bases are shared with TRBD2. Germline-derived CDR1 and CDR2 are SGHTA and FQGNSA. Losses at the gene ends were 3 bases for V and 2 bases for J; bases not matched to a gene: 1. CDR3 length equals 15 residues. In DNA form, the CDR3 reads TGTGCCAGCAGCTTTACTAGCGGGAGGGCCTACGAGCAGTACTTC. Translation gives CASSFTSGRAYEQYF.

As concerns this clone: At the DNA level, this CDR3 is encoded by other sequences in the same sample as well. V is TRBV9 and J is TRBJ1-1; a possible D gene is TRBD1 (5 bases). Germline V gene sequence: CDR1 SGDLS, CDR2 YYNGEE. V lost 2 bases and J lost 3, with 8 bases in between. The CDR3 consists of 13 residues. Here the CDR3 reads CASSVGGDTEAFF. DNA for the CDR3: TGTGCCAGCAGCGTTGGGGGGGACACTGAAGCTTTCTTT.

The J gene is TRBJ1-2, the V gene TRBV5-6; 7 bases line up with TRBD1. V dropped 0 bases and J dropped 6; count of bases not matched to a gene: 5. Germline V gives CDR1 SGHDT, CDR2 YYEEEE. The CDR3 sequence is 14 residues long. The CDR3 coding sequence is TGTGCCAGCAGCTTGGAACAGGGGCCTCATGGCTACACCTTC. As protein: CASSLEQGPHGYTF.

The V call is TRBV7-2, the J call TRBJ1-5; D unclear. V lost 6 bases and J lost 0, with 6 bases in between. The V gene's germline CDR1 is SGHTA and CDR2 FQGNSA. The CDR3 has 13 amino acids. The CDR3 sequence is CASSYNSNQPQHF. In DNA form, the CDR3 reads TGTGCCAGCAGTTACAATAGCAATCAGCCCCAGCATTTT.

This rearrangement joins TRBV28 to TRBJ2-1; 8 bases align to TRBD1. The CDR3 has 12 residues. Trimming cost V 6 bases and J 8 bases; bases outside gene matches: 3. The germline CDR1 and CDR2 sequences are MDHEN and SYDVKM. CDR3 DNA: TGTGCCAGCAGGACAGGGGTTGATGAGCAGTTCTTC. Encoded protein: CASRTGVDEQFF.

This rearrangement joins TRBV2 to TRBJ2-3; 7 bases map to TRBD2. Germline V gene lookup returns CDR1 SNHLY and CDR2 FYNNEI. The CDR3 is 14 residues long. J lost 4 bases, V lost 4 bases, and 5 bases had no gene match. The CDR3 DNA is TGTGCCAGCAGTGTCGAGGGAGGGGCAGATACGCAGTATTTT. It translates to CASSVEGGADTQYF.

This chain uses TRBV13 with TRBJ2-1, with 10 bases identical to TRBD2. After removal of 6 bases from V and 2 bases from J, the junction contained 4 bases not matched to a gene. The CDR3 length is 15 residues. CDR1 is PRHDT and CDR2 is FYEKMQ in the germline V gene (reference sequence). The CDR3: CASRPGLAAYNEQFF. CDR3 coding DNA: TGTGCCAGCAGACCCGGACTAGCGGCCTACAATGAGCAGTTCTTC.

This clone was recorded only once. The J gene is TRBJ2-7, the V gene TRBV7-6; 12 bases line up with TRBD2. Per the germline V gene, CDR1 is SGHVS and CDR2 is FNYEAQ. V lost 8 bases to trimming and J lost 3 bases; unmatched junction nucleotides: 5. The CDR3 totals 14 residues. CDR3 sequence (DNA): TGTGCCAGCTCGCCGACTAGCGGGAGCTACGAGCAGTACTTC. Translation gives CASSPTSGSYEQYF.

The chain couples TRBV29-1 to TRBJ2-6; D remains ambiguous. This CDR3 comprises 14 residues. The germline gives CDR1 SQVTM, CDR2 ANQGSEA. The V gene lost 5 bases and the J gene lost 0 bases, with 8 bases spanning the gap. In DNA, the CDR3 is TGCAGCGTTCTCCAGGCCTCTGGGGCCAACGTCCTGACTTTC. It translates to CSVLQASGANVLTF.

In this sample, this clone turned up a few times. The chain uses TRBV7-2 and TRBJ1-4; D is ambiguous. Trimming stripped 3 bases from V and 4 bases from J, with 12 bases between. The germline CDR1 and CDR2 sequences are SGHTA and FQGNSA. This CDR3 spans 15 amino acids. CDR3 in amino acids: CASSLSPGGNEKLFF. The CDR3 DNA sequence: TGTGCCAGCAGCTTGTCCCCAGGAGGTAATGAAAAACTGTTTTTT.

This clone occurred a few times. The chain has TRBV9 and TRBJ1-2, with D possibly being TRBD1 (5 bases). CDR1 SGDLS and CDR2 YYNGEE come from the germline V gene. The V and J ends lost 1 base and 8 bases respectively, with 15 bases between them. This CDR3 comprises 14 residues. This CDR3 reads CASSVTGDIMGYTF. The DNA for the CDR3 is TGTGCCAGCAGCGTAACAGGCGATATTATGGGCTACACCTTC.

This clone was seen only once. The chain carries TRBV5-5 and TRBJ2-2; 12 bases line up with TRBD1. CDR3 length: 16 amino acids. Germline CDR1 and CDR2: SGHKS and YYEKEE (reference sequence). Unmatched junction bases numbered 5, after V lost 1 base and J lost 7 bases. CDR3 DNA: TGTGCCAGCAGCTTGCCCGGGACAGGGGGCTTCGGGGAGCTGTTTTTT. It is translated as CASSLPGTGGFGELFF.

The rearrangement uses TRBV9 and TRBJ2-7; 8 positions match TRBD2. After removal of 3 bases from V and 1 base from J, the junction contained 6 bases not matched to a gene. The CDR3 consists of 15 residues. Germline assignment: CDR1 SGDLS and CDR2 YYNGEE. CDR3 loop: CASSASGSPSYEQYF. DNA of the CDR3: TGTGCCAGCAGCGCGAGCGGGAGCCCATCCTACGAGCAGTACTTC.